The present T cell receptor (beta chain) was sequenced within a study of blood T cell repertoires in COVID-19. This CDR3 has 15 residues. The V gene lost 0 bases and the J gene lost 7 bases, with 13 bases spanning the gap. CDR1 is SGHRS and CDR2 is YFSETQ in the germline V gene. Using immunoSEQ multiplex PCR, the repertoire was profiled, and TCRdb retains in-frame clones only, with some absent. The table includes roughly 200,000 clones, roughly 83% detected once. Adults between roughly 18 and 90 years of age took part from under 25 US areas. The chain is built from TRBV5-1 and TRBJ2-2; the D gene is possibly TRBD1 (5 bases). Sequenced material: PBMCs or T cells enriched from blood (not recorded which). The receptor comes from a man aged 35 to 55 with acute COVID-19. As DNA, the CDR3 is TGCGCCAGCAGCTTGGGACAGAAACCGCTCGGGGAGCTGTTTTTT. Protein product: CASSLGQKPLGELFF.